Below are 12 T cell receptor beta chains sequenced from a single sample in a study of T cell changes during pregnancy in multiple sclerosis. The method was immunoSEQ multiplex PCR; TCRdb's version includes in-frame clones alone and lacks a portion of them. The table includes tens of thousands of clones, over 80% detected once. This specimen consisted of CD4+ T cells from peripheral blood mononuclear cells, obtained in the third trimester of pregnancy. These receptors originate from a female donor with multiple sclerosis, enrolled in a pregnancy study.

This clone showed up just once. The V gene is TRBV7-2, the J gene TRBJ1-2; tentatively, D is TRBD1 (6 bases). V lost 5 bases and J lost 4, with 14 bases in between. From germline, CDR1 is SGHTA and CDR2 FQGNSA. This CDR3 has 14 amino acids. The CDR3 DNA reads TGTGCCAGCAGCAGAGAGACAGGATTCTATGGCTACACCTTC. Translation: CASSRETGFYGYTF. The complete variable domain, with remaining parts taken from reference TRBV7-2 and TRBJ1-2, reads GAGVSQSPSNKVTEKGKDVELRCDPISGHTALYWYRQSLGQGLEFLIYFQGNSAPDKSGLPSDRFSAERTGGSVSTLTIQRTQQEDSAVYLCASSRETGFYGYTFGSGTRLTVV.

The chain carries TRBV10-3 and TRBJ1-1, with 7 bases matching TRBD1. Unmatched junction bases numbered 4, after V lost 3 bases and J lost 0 bases. The V gene's germline CDR1 is ENHRY and CDR2 SYGVKD. The CDR3 has 15 amino acids. The DNA for the CDR3 is TGTGCCATCAGTGACTGGGGGACAGTGAACACTGAAGCTTTCTTT. This encodes CAISDWGTVNTEAFF.

The chain employs TRBV5-6 and TRBJ1-5; D is perhaps TRBD1 (5 bases). From germline, CDR1 is SGHDT and CDR2 YYEEEE. Trimming left V 4 bases short and J 3 bases short, with 8 bases between. There are 13 residues in the CDR3. The CDR3 DNA sequence: TGTGCCAGCAGCGTAGGGGTCAATCAGCCCCAGCATTTT. It yields the protein CASSVGVNQPQHF.

The chain is built from TRBV10-3 and TRBJ2-1, with TRBD2 matching over 12 bases. The germline V gene has CDR1 ENHRY and CDR2 SYGVKD. This CDR3 has 14 amino acids. The V segment lost 4 bases and the J segment 7 bases; nucleotides outside the gene matches: 2. CDR3 loop: CAISVGTSGNEQFF. The DNA of the CDR3 is TGTGCCATCAGTGTGGGGACTAGCGGGAATGAGCAGTTCTTC.

V is TRBV27 and J is TRBJ2-5, with D tentatively TRBD2 (6 bases). The CDR3 consists of 15 residues. The germline V gene encodes CDR1 MNHEY and CDR2 SMNVEV (reference sequence). Trimming removed 3 bases at V and 4 bases at J, with 15 bases between. CDR3 sequence reads: CASSFAGSSRETQYF. The CDR3 nucleotides read TGTGCCAGCAGTTTCGCGGGAAGCTCACGAGAGACCCAGTACTTC.

The rearrangement joins TRBV6-4 to TRBJ1-2, with 10 bases aligning to TRBD1. The J segment lost 4 bases and the V segment lost 3 bases, leaving 5 bases of the junction unmatched. The germline V gene encodes CDR1 MRHNA and CDR2 SNTAGT. The CDR3 contains 15 residues. CDR3: CASSEGTGVVYGYTF. The DNA for the CDR3 is TGTGCCAGCAGTGAAGGGACAGGGGTCGTCTATGGCTACACCTTC.

This clone was counted between two and nine times. The rearrangement joins TRBV5-1 to TRBJ2-3; 7 nucleotides agree with TRBD1. The CDR3 contains 14 residues. With V trimmed by 1 base and J by 5 bases, 4 bases remained unmatched. Looked up from germline, CDR1 is SGHRS and CDR2 is YFSETQ. The CDR3 sequence is CASSLTTGEDTQYF. The CDR3 nucleotides are TGCGCCAGCAGCTTGACAACAGGGGAAGATACGCAGTATTTT.

V usage is TRBV6-5 and J usage is TRBJ1-5; 9 bases map to TRBD1. Germline lookup yields CDR1 MNHEY and CDR2 SVGAGI. The CDR3 has 14 amino acids. V trimming: 5 bases; J trimming: 6 bases; junction bases outside the gene matches: 5. The CDR3 spells CASSTGQGTQPQHF. Here the CDR3 DNA reads TGTGCCAGCAGTACGGGACAGGGCACTCAGCCCCAGCATTTT.

The chain uses TRBV10-3 and TRBJ2-5; D is perhaps TRBD2 (5 bases). V lost 7 bases and J 2 bases, leaving 11 bases between the germline ends. Looked up from germline, CDR1 is ENHRY and CDR2 is SYGVKD. The CDR3 contains 13 residues. The DNA for the CDR3 is TGTGCCATCACCGCGGGCGCTCAAGAGACCCAGTACTTC. As protein: CAITAGAQETQYF.

The chain links TRBV5-5 to TRBJ2-7, with TRBD1 matching over 7 bases. CDR1 and CDR2 from the germline V gene are SGHKS and YYEKEE (reference sequence). This CDR3 comprises 16 residues. V trimming: 1 base; J trimming: 4 bases; junction bases outside the gene matches: 11. The CDR3 loop is CASSLLSTGSKYEQYF. The CDR3 DNA is TGTGCCAGCAGCTTGTTATCGACAGGGTCGAAGTACGAGCAGTACTTC.

The V gene is TRBV28, the J gene TRBJ1-1; no definite D call. Germline lookup yields CDR1 MDHEN and CDR2 SYDVKM. This CDR3 contains 12 residues. Deletions cut 7 bases from V and 0 bases from J, with 6 bases between. The CDR3 region has the DNA TGTGCCAGCAAAGCGTTGAACACTGAAGCTTTCTTT. Amino acids: CASKALNTEAFF.

The rearrangement uses TRBV18 and TRBJ2-1, with 8 bases aligning to TRBD2. V trimming: 0 bases; J trimming: 11 bases; junction bases outside the gene matches: 12. Germline-derived CDR1 and CDR2 are KGHSH and LQKENI. The CDR3 covers 16 residues. The CDR3 DNA reads TGTGCCAGCTCACCACCGAATTCACTAGCGGAAAGGAAGCAGTTCTTC. Translating it yields CASSPPNSLAERKQFF. Variable domain in full (rest from reference TRBV18 and TRBJ2-1): NAGVMQNPRHLVRRRGQEARLRCSPMKGHSHVYWYRQLPEEGLKFMVYLQKENIIDESGMPKERFSAEFPKEGPSILRIQQVVRGDSAAYFCASSPPNSLAERKQFFGPGTRLTVL.